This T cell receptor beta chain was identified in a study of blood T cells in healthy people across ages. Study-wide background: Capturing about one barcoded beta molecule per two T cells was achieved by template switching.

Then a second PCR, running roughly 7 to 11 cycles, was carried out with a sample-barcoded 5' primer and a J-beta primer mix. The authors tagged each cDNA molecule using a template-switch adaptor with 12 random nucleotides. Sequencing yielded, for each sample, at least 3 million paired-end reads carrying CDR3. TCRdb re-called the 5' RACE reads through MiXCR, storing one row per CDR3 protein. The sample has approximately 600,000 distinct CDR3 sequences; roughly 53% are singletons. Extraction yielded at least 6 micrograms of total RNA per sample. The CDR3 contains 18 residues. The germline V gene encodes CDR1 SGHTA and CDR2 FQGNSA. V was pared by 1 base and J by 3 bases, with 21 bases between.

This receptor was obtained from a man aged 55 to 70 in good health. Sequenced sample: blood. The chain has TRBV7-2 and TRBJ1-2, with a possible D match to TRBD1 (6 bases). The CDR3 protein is CASSLVVMTGVQDYGYTF. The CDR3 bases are TGTGCCAGCAGCTTAGTTGTGATGACAGGAGTTCAAGACTATGGCTACACCTTC.